These 14 T cell receptor beta chains share one sample of origin, sequenced in a study of blood T cells in healthy people across ages. Next came a second PCR, run for about 7 to 11 cycles, which used a sample-barcoded 5' primer along with a J-beta primer mix. Each CDR3 protein is one row after TCRdb ran MiXCR on the 5' RACE reads. The table lists around 1.5 million distinct CDR3 sequences, approximately 59% of them singletons. The sequencing input was blood. The source is a man between 18 and 35 years old in good health.

The chain is built from TRBV4-3 and TRBJ2-7; no firm D call. The end of the DNA fits TRBJ2-5 better, so the J call may be wrong. The CDR3 is made up of 15 amino acids. Germline V gene lookup returns CDR1 LGHNA and CDR2 YSLEER. The CDR3 DNA follows: TGCGCCAGCAGCCAAGAACTGGGTCCCCAAGAGACCCAGTACTTC. Translating it yields CASSQELGPQETQYF.

The rearrangement joins TRBV29-1 to TRBJ2-1, with no clear D. The V and J ends lost 6 bases and 7 bases respectively, with 16 bases between them. CDR3 size: 13 residues. Germline V gene lookup returns CDR1 SQVTM and CDR2 ANQGSEA. The CDR3 sequence is CSVVRRVHNEQFF. The CDR3 nucleotides are TGCAGCGTCGTTCGCCGGGTCCATAATGAGCAGTTCTTC.

This rearrangement joins TRBV20-1 to TRBJ2-1, with D hard to call. Germline loops: CDR1 DFQATT, CDR2 SNEGSKA (reference sequence). Trimming stripped 6 bases from V and 1 base from J, with 16 bases between. CDR3 length: 15 amino acids. The CDR3 nucleotides read TGCAGTGCCGCTAGAGGTGTAAGATCCTACAATGAGCAGTTCTTC. It translates to CSAARGVRSYNEQFF.

Comment on this clonotype: One end of the junction is discordant with germline, which a read error may explain. The chain employs TRBV7-8 and TRBJ2-3; TRBD2 matches 8 bases. The germline V gene has CDR1 SGHVS and CDR2 FQNEAQ. The CDR3 consists of 15 residues. The CDR3 protein is CASSFAGGGTYTQYF. CDR3 bases: TGTGCCAGCAGCTTCGCGGGGGGAGGCACATATACGCAGTATTTT.

The V call is TRBV6-5, the J call TRBJ2-7; D gene unclear. CDR1 is MNHEY, CDR2 SVGAGI, per germline. The V end was cut by 2 bases, the J end by 7 bases, with 6 bases between. CDR3 length equals 11 residues. The CDR3 DNA follows: TGTGCCAGCAGTTACGACAATGAGCAGTACTTC. Its translation: CASSYDNEQYF.

The chain carries TRBV12-3 or TRBV12-4 and TRBJ1-2; 7 nucleotides match TRBD1. The CDR3 extends over 13 amino acids. Germline trimming cut 2 bases from V and 8 bases from J; bases unmatched to any gene: 5. In nucleotides, the CDR3 is TGTGCCAGCAGTTTAACAGGGGTTGAGGGCTACACCTTC. Translation: CASSLTGVEGYTF.

Only one count was recorded for this clonotype. This chain uses TRBV13 with TRBJ1-2; 8 bases align to TRBD1. The ends lost 7 bases at V and 6 bases at J; junction bases unmatched: 19. The CDR3 contains 17 residues. The germline CDR1 and CDR2 sequences are PRHDT and FYEKMQ (reference sequence). The CDR3 sequence is CASTLAATAGQGHGYTF. The CDR3, as DNA: TGTGCCAGCACCCTAGCGGCAACCGCAGGACAGGGCCATGGCTACACCTTC.

Only a few counts were recorded for this clonotype. The rearrangement links TRBV27 to TRBJ2-7; weak D call: TRBD1 (6 bases). The V gene's germline CDR1 is MNHEY and CDR2 SMNVEV (reference sequence). This CDR3 is built from 17 residues. V shed 0 bases and J shed 3 bases, with 18 bases lying between them. The CDR3 region has the DNA TGTGCCAGCAGTTTATCGGTAAATGGACAGTACGACTACGAGCAGTACTTC. It is translated as CASSLSVNGQYDYEQYF.

In DNA, the CDR3 is TGTGCCACCAGTGAGCGGACTAGCGGAACCACCGGGGAGCTGTTTTTT. This codes for CATSERTSGTTGELFF. The chain uses TRBV24-1 and TRBJ2-2; 10 positions match TRBD2. The CDR3 has 16 amino acids. V lost 4 bases and J lost 4; bases outside the gene matches: 5. Germline V gene lookup returns CDR1 KGHDR and CDR2 SFDVKD.

This clonotype was seen a handful of times. The chain uses TRBV5-1 and TRBJ1-1; D possibly corresponds to TRBD1 (6 bases). Germline lookup yields CDR1 SGHRS and CDR2 YFSETQ. The V gene lost 0 bases and the J gene lost 5 bases, with 17 bases spanning the gap. CDR3 length: 16 amino acids. The CDR3 loop reads CASSLARGAGLTEAFF. For the CDR3, the DNA is TGCGCCAGCAGCTTGGCCAGGGGCGCTGGTCTGACTGAAGCTTTCTTT.

This chain connects TRBV6-2 or TRBV6-3 to TRBJ1-5; D is unresolved. The ends were cut back, 8 bases at V and 9 bases at J, with 5 bases in the middle. Germline V gives CDR1 MNHEY, CDR2 SVGEGT. The CDR3 runs 9 residues. The CDR3 reads CASGLPQHF. The CDR3 nucleotides are TGTGCCAGCGGGTTGCCCCAGCATTTT.

The V call is TRBV7-9, the J call TRBJ1-2, with 8 bases that match TRBD1. V shed 5 bases and J 7 bases; nucleotides not matched to a gene: 6. The V gene's germline CDR1 is SEHNR and CDR2 FQNEAQ (reference sequence). The CDR3 is 13 residues long. Here the CDR3 DNA reads TGTGCCAGCAGCAATAACAGGGGGTGTGGCTACACCTTC. Encoded protein: CASSNNRGCGYTF.

The chain employs TRBV24-1 and TRBJ2-7; D unclear. Looked up from germline, CDR1 is KGHDR and CDR2 is SFDVKD. V shed 3 bases and J shed 2 bases, with 1 base lying between them. CDR3 size: 11 residues. As DNA, the CDR3 is TGTGCCACCAGTGATGCCTACGAGCAGTACTTC. Protein sequence: CATSDAYEQYF.

The genes are TRBV28 and TRBJ1-2, with a tentative D call TRBD1 (5 bases). Trimming cost V 5 bases and J 4 bases, with 11 bases left between them. Germline V gene data show CDR1 as MDHEN and CDR2 as SYDVKM. This CDR3 is 13 amino acids long. DNA of the CDR3: TGTGCCAGCAGTCGACAGACCTCCTATGGCTACACCTTC. It translates to CASSRQTSYGYTF.